The T cell receptor beta chain described here comes from a study of T-cell reconstitution after alpha-beta-depleted transplantation in children. Germline V CDR1 and CDR2: DFQATT, SNEGSKA (reference sequence). This CDR3 has 15 residues. J lost 4 bases, V lost 5 bases, and 7 bases had no gene match. It was with unique molecular identifiers that the TCRbeta library was prepared. From the PCR reads, TCRdb called clonotypes with MiXCR, one entry per CDR3 protein. This repertoire shows 900,000 or so distinct CDR3 sequences, less than 20% found once; its top ten account for about 5%. The chain has TRBV20-1 and TRBJ2-3, with 12 bases identical to TRBD2. This sample comprised PBMCs, mostly from graft donor cells, obtained 360 days after TCRalphabeta/CD19-depleted stem cell transplant. The TCR originated in a male patient under 18 who had a stem cell transplant for acute lymphoblastic leukemia, so the T cells may come from the graft donor. This chain's CDR3 is CSAATSGSRSDTQYF. CDR3 DNA: TGCAGTGCTGCGACTAGCGGGAGTAGATCAGATACGCAGTATTTT.